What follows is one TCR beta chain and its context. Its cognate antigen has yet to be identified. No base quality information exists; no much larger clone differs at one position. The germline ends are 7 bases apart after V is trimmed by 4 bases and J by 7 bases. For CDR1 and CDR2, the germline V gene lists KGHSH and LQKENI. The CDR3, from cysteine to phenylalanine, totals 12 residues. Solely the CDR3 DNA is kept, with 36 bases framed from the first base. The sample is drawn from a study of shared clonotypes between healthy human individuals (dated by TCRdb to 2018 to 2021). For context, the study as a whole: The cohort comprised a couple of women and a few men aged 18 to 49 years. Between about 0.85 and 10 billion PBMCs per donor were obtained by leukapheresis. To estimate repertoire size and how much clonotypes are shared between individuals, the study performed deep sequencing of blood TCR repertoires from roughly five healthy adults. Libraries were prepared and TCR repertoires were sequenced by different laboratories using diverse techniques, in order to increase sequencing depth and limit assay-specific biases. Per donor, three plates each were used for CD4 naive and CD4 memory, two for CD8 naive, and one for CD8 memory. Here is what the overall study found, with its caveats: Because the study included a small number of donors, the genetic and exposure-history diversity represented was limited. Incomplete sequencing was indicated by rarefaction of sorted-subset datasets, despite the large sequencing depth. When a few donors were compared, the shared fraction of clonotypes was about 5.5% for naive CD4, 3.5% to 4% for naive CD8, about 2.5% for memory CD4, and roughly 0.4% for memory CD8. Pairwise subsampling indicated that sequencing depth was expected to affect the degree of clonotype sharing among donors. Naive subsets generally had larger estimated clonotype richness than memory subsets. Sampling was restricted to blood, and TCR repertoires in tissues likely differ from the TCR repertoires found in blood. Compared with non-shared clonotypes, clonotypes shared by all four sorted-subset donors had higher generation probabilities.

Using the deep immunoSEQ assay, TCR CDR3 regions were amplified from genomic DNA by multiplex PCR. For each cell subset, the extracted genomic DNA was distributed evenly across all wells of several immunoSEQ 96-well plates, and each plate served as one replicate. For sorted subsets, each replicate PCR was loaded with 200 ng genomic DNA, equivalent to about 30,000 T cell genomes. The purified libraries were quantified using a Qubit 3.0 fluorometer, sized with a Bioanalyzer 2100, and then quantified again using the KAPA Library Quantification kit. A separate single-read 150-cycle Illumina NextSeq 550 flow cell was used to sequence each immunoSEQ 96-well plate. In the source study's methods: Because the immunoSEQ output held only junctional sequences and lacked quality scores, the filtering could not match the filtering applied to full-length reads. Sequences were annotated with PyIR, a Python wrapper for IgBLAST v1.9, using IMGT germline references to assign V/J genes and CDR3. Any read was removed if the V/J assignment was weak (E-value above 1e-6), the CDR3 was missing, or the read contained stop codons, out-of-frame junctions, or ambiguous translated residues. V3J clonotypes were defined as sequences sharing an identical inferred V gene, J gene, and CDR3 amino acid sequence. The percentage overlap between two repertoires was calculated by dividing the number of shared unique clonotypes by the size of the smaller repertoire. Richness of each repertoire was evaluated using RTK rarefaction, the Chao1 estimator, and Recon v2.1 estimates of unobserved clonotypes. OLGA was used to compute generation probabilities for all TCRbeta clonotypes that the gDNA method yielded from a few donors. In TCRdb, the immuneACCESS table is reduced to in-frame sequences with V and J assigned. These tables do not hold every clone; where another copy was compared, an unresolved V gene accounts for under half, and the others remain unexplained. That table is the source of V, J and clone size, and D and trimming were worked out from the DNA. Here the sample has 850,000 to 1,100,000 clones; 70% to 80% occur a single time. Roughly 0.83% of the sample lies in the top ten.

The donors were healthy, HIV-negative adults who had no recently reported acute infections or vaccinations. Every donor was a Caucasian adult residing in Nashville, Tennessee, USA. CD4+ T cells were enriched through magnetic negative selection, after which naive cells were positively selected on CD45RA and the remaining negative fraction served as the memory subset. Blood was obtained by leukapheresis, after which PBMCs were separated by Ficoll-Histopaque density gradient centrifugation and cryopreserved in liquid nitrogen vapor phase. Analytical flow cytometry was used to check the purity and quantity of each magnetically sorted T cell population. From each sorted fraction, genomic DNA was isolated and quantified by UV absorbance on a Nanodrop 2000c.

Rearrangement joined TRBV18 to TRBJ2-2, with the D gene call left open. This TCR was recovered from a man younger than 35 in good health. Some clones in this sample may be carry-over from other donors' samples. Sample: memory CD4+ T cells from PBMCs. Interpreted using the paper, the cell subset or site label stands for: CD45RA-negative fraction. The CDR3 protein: CASSRGIGELFF. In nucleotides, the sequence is TGTGCCAGCTCACGAGGTATCGGGGAGCTGTTTTTT. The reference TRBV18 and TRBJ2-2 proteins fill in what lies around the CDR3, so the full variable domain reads NAGVMQNPRHLVRRRGQEARLRCSPMKGHSHVYWYRQLPEEGLKFMVYLQKENIIDESGMPKERFSAEFPKEGPSILRIQQVVRGDSAAYFCASSRGIGELFFGEGSRLTVL.